The T cell receptor beta chain under discussion was sequenced for a study of immune aging and cytomegalovirus after organ transplant (dated by TCRdb to the early 2020s). Describing the broader study: All transplant recipients received three-drug immunosuppression with prednisone, tacrolimus, and mycophenolate. Results and caveats for the whole study, not just this receptor: CD57 was not measured in the sequencing data, so a conservative gene-based aging definition was used instead. Large clones contained a higher proportion of TEMRA cells, and the seven largest clones (just over 1,900 cells) acquired aged and TEMRA cells while losing TCM cells. Aged-phenotype cells increased post-transplant regardless of clone size, earlier in large clones (days 200-264) than small clones, following viremia.

The CDR3, from cysteine to phenylalanine, totals 16 residues. Only CDR3 DNA is held: 48 bases, read in frame from base 1. The library was obtained by single-cell sequencing. Sequenced on an Illumina NovaSeq 6000. The BD Rhapsody Targeted mRNA and AbSeq Reagent Kit, in a microwell format, was used for cell capture and library preparation. The libraries included TCR, sample tags, AbSeq, and targeted mRNA drawn from the Human T-Cell Expression Panel together with custom TOX and TOX2 primers. Sequencing of the libraries was performed on an Illumina NovaSeq. The original pipeline was this. The analysis covered 10468 cells in total, of which some 6,900 were CD8 T cells and 4494 were CD8 T cells with an identifiable TCR CDR3. On the Seven Bridges Genomics platform, raw data were run through the BD Rhapsody Targeted Analysis Pipeline with V(D)J processing. SeqGeq 1.6.0 was used for quality control, Sample Tag demultiplexing with Lex-BDSMK, clone identification with VDJ Explorer, and Seurat clustering. A clone was considered non-expanded if it made up <1% of CD8 T cells, and considered a clonal expansion if it made up >2.5% of the sample. TCRdb ran its own pipeline on the public reads, namely fastp trimming at Q25 and MiXCR clone calling, and kept in-frame beta chains. Here each entry gathers all rows of one CDR3 protein and keeps the most common genes and DNA. What appears here as the V and J calls and clone size reflects TCRdb's work, not the paper's. Within this sample are about 20,000 distinct CDR3 sequences, with 36% of them counted one time only. Less than 30% of the sample comes from the top ten.

This specimen's time point label, per the study, means: five sample-tagged time points from pre-transplant (day -1) to day 368 post-transplant, pooled. After thawing, PBMC were stimulated with a CMV IE-1 overlapping peptide library for more than 9 hours, with no transport inhibitors added. After being thawed and rested overnight, the cells were stimulated in R10 medium along with CD28/CD49d costimulation. The IE-1 peptide library was made up of 15-amino-acid peptides with 11-amino-acid overlaps. Each time point was barcoded using BD Single-Cell Multiplexing Kit Sample Tags, after which the barcoded samples were pooled and stained with oligo-conjugated anti-CD45RA plus sorting antibodies. A BD FACSAria III was used to sort CMV-responsive CD8+CD137+ and CD4+CD154+ T cells at 4-way purity. Blood was drawn into EDTA vacutainers and was processed by Ficoll gradient within 1-24 hours. The table lists this clonotype with a count of one. What this receptor recognizes is not known. A junction boundary mismatches the germline segment, possibly from a read error.

Source: CMV peptide-activated CD4+ and CD8+ T cells sorted from blood, taken at five time points, pooled. The cell subset or site label here, explained by the study, means: sorted CD8+CD137+ and CD4+CD154+ T cells after 11 to 12 h CMV IE-1 peptide stimulation. The chain is encoded by TRBV12-3 or TRBV12-4 joined to TRBJ2-1, with an unclear D gene assignment. The TCR originated in a female donor who had a heart transplant and CMV viremia. The nucleotides are TGTGCCAGCGGTTTCGGTGGCAGGTACCGTCACAGTGAGCAGTTCTTC. This is translated as CASGFGGRYRHSEQFF.